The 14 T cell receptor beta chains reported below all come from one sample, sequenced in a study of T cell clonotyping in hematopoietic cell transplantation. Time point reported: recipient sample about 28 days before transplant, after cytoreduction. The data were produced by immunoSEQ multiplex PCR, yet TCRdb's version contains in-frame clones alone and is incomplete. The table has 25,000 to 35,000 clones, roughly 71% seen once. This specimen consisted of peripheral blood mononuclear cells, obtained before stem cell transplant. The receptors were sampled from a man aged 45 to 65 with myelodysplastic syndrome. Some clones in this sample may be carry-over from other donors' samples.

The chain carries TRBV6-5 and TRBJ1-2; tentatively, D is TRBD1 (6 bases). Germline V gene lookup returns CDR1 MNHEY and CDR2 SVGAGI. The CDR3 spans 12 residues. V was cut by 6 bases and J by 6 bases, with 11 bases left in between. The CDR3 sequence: CASRDRGHGYTF. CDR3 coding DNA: TGTGCCAGCAGGGACAGAGGGCATGGCTACACCTTC.

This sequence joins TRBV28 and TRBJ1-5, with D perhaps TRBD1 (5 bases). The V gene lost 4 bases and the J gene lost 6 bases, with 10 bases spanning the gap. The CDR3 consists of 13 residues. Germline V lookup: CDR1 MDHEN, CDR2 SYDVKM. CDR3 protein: CASSSPGPQPQHF. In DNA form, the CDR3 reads TGTGCCAGCAGTTCCCCAGGGCCTCAGCCCCAGCATTTT.

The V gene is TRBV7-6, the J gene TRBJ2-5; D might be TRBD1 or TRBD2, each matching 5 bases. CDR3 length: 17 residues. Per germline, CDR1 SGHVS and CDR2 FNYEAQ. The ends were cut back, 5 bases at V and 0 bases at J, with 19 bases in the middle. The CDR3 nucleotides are TGTGCCAGCAGCCCTGGGACGTGGCGACAGTACCAAGAGACCCAGTACTTC. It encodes CASSPGTWRQYQETQYF.

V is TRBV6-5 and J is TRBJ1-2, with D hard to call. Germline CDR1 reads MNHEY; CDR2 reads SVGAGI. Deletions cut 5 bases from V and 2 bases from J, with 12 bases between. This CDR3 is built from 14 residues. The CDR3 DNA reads TGTGCCAGCAGTCCTAGGGAGGGAAACTATGGCTACACCTTC. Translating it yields CASSPREGNYGYTF.

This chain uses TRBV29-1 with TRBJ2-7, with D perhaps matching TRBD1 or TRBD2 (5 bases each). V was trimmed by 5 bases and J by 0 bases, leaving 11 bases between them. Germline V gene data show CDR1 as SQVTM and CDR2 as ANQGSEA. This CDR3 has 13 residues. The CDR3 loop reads CSVPGRNSYEQYF. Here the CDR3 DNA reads TGCAGCGTTCCGGGACGAAACTCCTACGAGCAGTACTTC.

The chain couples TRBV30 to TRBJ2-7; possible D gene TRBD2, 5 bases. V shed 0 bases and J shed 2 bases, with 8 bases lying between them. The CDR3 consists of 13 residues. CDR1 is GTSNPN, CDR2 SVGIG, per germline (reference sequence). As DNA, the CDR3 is TGTGCCTGGAGTGTTGACGGGGCCTACGAGCAGTACTTC. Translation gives CAWSVDGAYEQYF. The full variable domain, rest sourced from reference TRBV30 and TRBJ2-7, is SQTIHQWPATLVQPVGSPLSLECTVEGTSNPNLYWYRQAAGRGLQLLFYSVGIGQISSEVPQNLSASRPQDRQFILSSKKLLLSDSGFYLCAWSVDGAYEQYFGPGTRLTVT.

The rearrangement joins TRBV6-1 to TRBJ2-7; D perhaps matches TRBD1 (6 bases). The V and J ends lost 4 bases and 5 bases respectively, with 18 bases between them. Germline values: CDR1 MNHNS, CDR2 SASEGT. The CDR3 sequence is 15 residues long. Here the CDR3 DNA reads TGTGCCAGCAGTGCCCTCGTCGACAGGTTGCACGAGCAGTACTTC. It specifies CASSALVDRLHEQYF.

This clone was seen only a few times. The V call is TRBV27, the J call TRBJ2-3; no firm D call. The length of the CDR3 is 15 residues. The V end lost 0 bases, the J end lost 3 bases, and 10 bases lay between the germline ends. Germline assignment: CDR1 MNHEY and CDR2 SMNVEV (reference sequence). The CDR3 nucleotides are TGTGCCAGCAGTTTATCTGTCCTAGGTACAGATACGCAGTATTTT. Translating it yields CASSLSVLGTDTQYF.

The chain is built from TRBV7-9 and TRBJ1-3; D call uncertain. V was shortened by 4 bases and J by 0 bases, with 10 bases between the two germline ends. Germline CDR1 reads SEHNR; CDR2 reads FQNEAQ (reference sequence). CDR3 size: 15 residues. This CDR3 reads CASSSGRFSGNTIYF. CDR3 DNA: TGTGCCAGCAGCTCCGGACGGTTCTCTGGAAACACCATATATTTT.

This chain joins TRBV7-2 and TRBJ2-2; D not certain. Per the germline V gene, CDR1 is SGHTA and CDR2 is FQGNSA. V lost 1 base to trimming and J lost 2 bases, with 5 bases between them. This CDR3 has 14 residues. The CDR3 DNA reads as TGTGCCAGCAGCTTAGTAAGCAACACCGGGGAGCTGTTTTTT. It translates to CASSLVSNTGELFF.

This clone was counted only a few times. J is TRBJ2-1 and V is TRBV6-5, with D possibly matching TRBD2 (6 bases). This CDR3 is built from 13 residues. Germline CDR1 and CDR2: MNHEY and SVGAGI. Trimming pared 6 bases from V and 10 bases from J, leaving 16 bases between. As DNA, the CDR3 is TGTGCCAGCAGCAGGGACTTTGAAGGGGAGCAGTTCTTC. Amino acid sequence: CASSRDFEGEQFF.

The chain's CDR3 is CASSYGDRRYEQYF. The CDR3, as DNA: TGTGCCAGCAGTTACGGCGACAGACGATACGAGCAGTACTTC. The genes are TRBV6-5 and TRBJ2-7; a possible D gene is TRBD1 (5 bases). Trimming stripped 2 bases from V and 4 bases from J, with 12 bases between. Germline values: CDR1 MNHEY, CDR2 SVGAGI. The CDR3 spans 14 residues.

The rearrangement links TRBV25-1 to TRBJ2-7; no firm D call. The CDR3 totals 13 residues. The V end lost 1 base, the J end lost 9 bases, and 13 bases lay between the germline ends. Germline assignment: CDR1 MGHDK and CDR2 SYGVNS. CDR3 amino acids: CASSESPVRGQYF. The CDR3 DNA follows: TGTGCCAGCAGTGAATCACCCGTTCGAGGGCAGTACTTC.

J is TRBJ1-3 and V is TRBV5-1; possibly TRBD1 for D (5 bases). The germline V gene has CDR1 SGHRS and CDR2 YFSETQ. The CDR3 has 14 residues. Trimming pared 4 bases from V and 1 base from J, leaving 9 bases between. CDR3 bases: TGCGCCAGCAGCCTACAGGAGTCTGGAAACACCATATATTTT. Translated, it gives CASSLQESGNTIYF.